This T cell receptor (beta chain) was profiled in a study of cytomegalovirus exposure and HLA in healthy donors. Worth noting for this clone: No antigen is known for it.

Broader study findings: Per a prior analysis, the majority of TCR beta V segments were productive roughly 87% or roughly 30% of the time.

The PCR used 60 Vbeta and 13 Jbeta primers. TCRdb's copy holds only in-frame clones and misses some; the assay was immunoSEQ multiplex PCR. The sample shows around 150,000 clones, roughly 80% of them seen only once. Trimming cost V 0 bases and J 0 bases, with 5 bases left between them. This CDR3 has 14 residues. CDR1 and CDR2 from the germline V gene are LNHNV and YYDKDF (reference sequence). Sequenced input: PBMCs. This TCR derives from a human donor in good health. The chain has TRBV15 and TRBJ1-1; D call uncertain. The CDR3 DNA reads as TGTGCCACCAGCAGAGATCTTTTGAACACTGAAGCTTTCTTT. It translates to CATSRDLLNTEAFF.